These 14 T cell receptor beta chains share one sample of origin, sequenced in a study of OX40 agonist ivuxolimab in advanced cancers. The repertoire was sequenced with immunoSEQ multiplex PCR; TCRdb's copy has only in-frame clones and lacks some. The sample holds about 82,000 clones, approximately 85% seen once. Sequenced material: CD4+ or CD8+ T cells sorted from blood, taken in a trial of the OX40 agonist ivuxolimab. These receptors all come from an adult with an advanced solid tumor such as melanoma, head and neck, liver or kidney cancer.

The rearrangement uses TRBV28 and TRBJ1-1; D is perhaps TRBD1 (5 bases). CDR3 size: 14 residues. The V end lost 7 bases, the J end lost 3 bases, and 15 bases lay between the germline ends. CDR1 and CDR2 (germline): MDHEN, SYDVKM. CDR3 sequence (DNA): TGTGCCAGCAAAGACCGGGGGAAGCACACTGAAGCTTTCTTT. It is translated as CASKDRGKHTEAFF.

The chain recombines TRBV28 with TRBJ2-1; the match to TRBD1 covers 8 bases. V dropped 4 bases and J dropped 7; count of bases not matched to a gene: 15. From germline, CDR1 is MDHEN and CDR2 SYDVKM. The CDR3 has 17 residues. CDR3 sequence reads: CASSSAGQGGFGNEQFF. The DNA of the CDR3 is TGTGCCAGCAGTTCCGCTGGACAGGGCGGGTTTGGAAATGAGCAGTTCTTC.

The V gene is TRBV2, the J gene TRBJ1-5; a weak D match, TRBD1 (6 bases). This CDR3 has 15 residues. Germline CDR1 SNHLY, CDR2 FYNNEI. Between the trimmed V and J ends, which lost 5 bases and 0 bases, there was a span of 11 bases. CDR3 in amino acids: CASSPQGYSNQPQHF. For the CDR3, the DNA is TGTGCCAGCAGTCCACAGGGATATAGCAATCAGCCCCAGCATTTT.

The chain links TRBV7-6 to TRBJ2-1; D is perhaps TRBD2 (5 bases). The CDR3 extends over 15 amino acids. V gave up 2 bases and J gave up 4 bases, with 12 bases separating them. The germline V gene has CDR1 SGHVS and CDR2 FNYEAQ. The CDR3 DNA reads TGTGCCAGCAGCTTATCCCCTAGCTTTTACAATGAGCAGTTCTTC. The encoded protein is CASSLSPSFYNEQFF. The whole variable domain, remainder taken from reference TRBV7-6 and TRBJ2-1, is GAGVSQSPRYKVTKRGQDVALRCDPISGHVSLYWYRQALGQGPEFLTYFNYEAQQDKSGLPNDRFSAERPEGSISTLTIQRTEQRDSAMYRCASSLSPSFYNEQFFGPGTRLTVL.

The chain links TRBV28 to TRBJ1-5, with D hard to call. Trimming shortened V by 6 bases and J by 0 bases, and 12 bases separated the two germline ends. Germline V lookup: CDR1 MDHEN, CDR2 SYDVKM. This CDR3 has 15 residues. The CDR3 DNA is TGTGCCAGCAGCCTCAGGATTTCTAGCAATCAGCCCCAGCATTTT. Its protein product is CASSLRISSNQPQHF.

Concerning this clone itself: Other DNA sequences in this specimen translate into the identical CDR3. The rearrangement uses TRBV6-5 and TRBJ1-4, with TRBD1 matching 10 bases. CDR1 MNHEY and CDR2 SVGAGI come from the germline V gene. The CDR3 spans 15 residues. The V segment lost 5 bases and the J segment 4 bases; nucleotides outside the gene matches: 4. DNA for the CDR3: TGTGCCAGCAGTAGACAGGGGGCGGATAATGAAAAACTGTTTTTT. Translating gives CASSRQGADNEKLFF.

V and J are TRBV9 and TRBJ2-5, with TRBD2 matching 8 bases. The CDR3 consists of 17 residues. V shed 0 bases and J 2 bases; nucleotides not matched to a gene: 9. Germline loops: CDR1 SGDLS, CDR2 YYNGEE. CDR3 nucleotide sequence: TGTGCCAGCAGCGTAGCGGGGGCGGGGGGTTCTCAAGAGACCCAGTACTTC. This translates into CASSVAGAGGSQETQYF. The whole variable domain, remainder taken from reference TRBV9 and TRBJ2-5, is DSGVTQTPKHLITATGQRVTLRCSPRSGDLSVYWYQQSLDQGLQFLIQYYNGEERAKGNILERFSAQQFPDLHSELNLSSLELGDSALYFCASSVAGAGGSQETQYFGPGTRLLVL.

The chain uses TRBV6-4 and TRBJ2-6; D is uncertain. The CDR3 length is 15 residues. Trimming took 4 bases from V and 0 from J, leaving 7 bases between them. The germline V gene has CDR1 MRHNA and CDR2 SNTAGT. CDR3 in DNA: TGTGCCAGCAGTGGACAAGACTCTGGGGCCAACGTCCTGACTTTC. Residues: CASSGQDSGANVLTF.

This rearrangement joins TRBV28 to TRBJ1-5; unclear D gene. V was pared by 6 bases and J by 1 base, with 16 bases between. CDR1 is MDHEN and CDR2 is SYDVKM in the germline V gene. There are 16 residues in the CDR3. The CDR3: CASRVTGFRSNQPQHF. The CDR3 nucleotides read TGTGCCAGCAGGGTTACGGGGTTTAGAAGCAATCAGCCCCAGCATTTT. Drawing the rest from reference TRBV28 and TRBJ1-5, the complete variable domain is DVKVTQSSRYLVKRTGEKVFLECVQDMDHENMFWYRQDPGLGLRLIYFSYDVKMKEKGDIPEGYSVSREKKERFSLILESASTNQTSMYLCASRVTGFRSNQPQHFGDGTRLSIL.

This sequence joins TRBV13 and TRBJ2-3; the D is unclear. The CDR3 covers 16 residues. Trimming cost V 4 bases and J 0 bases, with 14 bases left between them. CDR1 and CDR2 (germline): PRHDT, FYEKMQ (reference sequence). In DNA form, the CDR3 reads TGTGCCAGCAGCTCTATTCTACTGTCTAGCACAGATACGCAGTATTTT. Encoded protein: CASSSILLSSTDTQYF.

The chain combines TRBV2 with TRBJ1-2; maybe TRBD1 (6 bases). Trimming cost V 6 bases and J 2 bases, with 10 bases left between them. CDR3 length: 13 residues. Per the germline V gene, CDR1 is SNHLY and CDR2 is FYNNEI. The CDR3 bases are TGTGCCAGCAGCGGACAGAGCAACTATGGCTACACCTTC. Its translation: CASSGQSNYGYTF. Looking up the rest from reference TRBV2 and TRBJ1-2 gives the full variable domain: EPEVTQTPSHQVTQMGQEVILRCVPISNHLYFYWYRQILGQKVEFLVSFYNNEISEKSEIFDDQFSVERPDGSNFTLKIRSTKLEDSAMYFCASSGQSNYGYTFGSGTRLTVV.

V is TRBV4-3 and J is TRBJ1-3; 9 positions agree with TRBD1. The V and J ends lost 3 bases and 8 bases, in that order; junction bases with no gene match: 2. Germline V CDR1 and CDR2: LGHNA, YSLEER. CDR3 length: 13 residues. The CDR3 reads CASSHRTGDTIYF. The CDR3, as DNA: TGCGCCAGCAGCCACCGGACAGGGGACACCATATATTTT.

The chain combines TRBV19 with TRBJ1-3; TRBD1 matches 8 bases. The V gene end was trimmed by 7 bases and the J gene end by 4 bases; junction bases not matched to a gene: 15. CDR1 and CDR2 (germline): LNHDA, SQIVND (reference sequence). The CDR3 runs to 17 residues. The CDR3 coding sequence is TGTGCCAGTACCGGGGTACCTGGCAGGGGGCAAGGAAACACCATATATTTT. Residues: CASTGVPGRGQGNTIYF.

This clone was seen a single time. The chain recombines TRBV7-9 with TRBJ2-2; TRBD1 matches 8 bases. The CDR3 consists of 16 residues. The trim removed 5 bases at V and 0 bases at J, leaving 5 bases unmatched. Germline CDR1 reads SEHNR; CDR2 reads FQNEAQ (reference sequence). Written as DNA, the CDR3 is TGTGCCAGCAGCCCTCAGGGGGCCGCGAACACCGGGGAGCTGTTTTTT. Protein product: CASSPQGAANTGELFF.